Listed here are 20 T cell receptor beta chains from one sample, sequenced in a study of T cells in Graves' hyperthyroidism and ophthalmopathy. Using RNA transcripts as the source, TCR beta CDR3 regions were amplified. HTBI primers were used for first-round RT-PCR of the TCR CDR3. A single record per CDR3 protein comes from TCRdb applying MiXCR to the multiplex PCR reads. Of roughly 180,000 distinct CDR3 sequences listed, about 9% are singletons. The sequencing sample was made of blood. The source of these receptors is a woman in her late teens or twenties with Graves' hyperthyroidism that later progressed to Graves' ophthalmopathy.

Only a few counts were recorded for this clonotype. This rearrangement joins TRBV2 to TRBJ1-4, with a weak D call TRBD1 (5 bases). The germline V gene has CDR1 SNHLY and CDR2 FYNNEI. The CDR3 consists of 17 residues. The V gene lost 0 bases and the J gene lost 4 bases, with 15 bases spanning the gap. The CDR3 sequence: CASSEADPGVLNEKLFF. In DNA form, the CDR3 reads TGTGCCAGCAGTGAAGCGGACCCGGGGGTCCTTAATGAAAAACTGTTTTTT.

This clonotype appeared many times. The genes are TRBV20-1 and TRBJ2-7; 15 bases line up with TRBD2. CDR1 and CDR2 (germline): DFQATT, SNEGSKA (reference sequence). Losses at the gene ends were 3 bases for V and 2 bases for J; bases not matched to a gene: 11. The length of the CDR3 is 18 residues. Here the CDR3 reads CSASPGTSGGLGAYEQYF. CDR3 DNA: TGCAGTGCTAGTCCCGGGACTAGCGGGGGGCTCGGGGCCTACGAGCAGTACTTC.

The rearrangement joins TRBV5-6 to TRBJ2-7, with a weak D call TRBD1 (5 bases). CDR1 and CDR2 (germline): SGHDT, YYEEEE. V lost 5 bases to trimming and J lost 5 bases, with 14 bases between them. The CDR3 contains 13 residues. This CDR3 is CASRTESANEQYF. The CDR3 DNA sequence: TGTGCCAGCAGGACAGAGAGTGCCAACGAGCAGTACTTC.

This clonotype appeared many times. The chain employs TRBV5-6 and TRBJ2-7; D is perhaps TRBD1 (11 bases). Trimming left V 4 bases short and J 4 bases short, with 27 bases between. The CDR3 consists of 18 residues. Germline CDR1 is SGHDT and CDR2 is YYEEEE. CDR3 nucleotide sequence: TGTGCCAGCAGCGGCGGGACAGGGGGTGTAGCGGGAGGTTACGAGCAGTACTTC. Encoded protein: CASSGGTGGVAGGYEQYF.

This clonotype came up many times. CDR3 coding DNA: TGTGCCAGCAGTCGAATGCCGGGACAGGGTGTAGCTTTCTTT. Its translation is CASSRMPGQGVAFF. The chain is built from TRBV6-1 and TRBJ1-1; 9 bases match TRBD1. The CDR3 has 14 amino acids. The germline V gene has CDR1 MNHNS and CDR2 SASEGT. The ends lost 5 bases at V and 10 bases at J; junction bases unmatched: 11.

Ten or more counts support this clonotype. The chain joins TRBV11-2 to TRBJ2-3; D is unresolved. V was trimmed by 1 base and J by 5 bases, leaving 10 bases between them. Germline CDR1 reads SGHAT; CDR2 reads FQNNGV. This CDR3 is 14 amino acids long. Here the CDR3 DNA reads TGTGCCAGCAGCTTAGCCCTTGATCAAGATACGCAGTATTTT. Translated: CASSLALDQDTQYF.

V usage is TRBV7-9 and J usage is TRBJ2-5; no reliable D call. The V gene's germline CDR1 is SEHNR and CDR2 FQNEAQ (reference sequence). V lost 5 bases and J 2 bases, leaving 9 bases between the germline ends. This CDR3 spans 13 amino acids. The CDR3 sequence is CASSKLQQETQYF. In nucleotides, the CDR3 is TGTGCCAGCAGCAAACTACAACAAGAGACCCAGTACTTC.

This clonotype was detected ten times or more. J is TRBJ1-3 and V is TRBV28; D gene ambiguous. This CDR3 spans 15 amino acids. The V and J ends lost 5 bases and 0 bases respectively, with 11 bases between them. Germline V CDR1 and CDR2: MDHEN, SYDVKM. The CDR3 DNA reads TGTGCCAGCAGTCTTACCGATTCCTCTGGAAACACCATATATTTT. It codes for CASSLTDSSGNTIYF.

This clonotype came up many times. The CDR3 reads CATSRDPGRAYEQYF. In nucleotides, the CDR3 is TGTGCCACCAGCAGGGACCCTGGCAGGGCCTACGAGCAGTACTTC. The chain is built from TRBV15 and TRBJ2-7; tentatively, D is TRBD1 (5 bases). Germline V gene lookup returns CDR1 LNHNV and CDR2 YYDKDF (reference sequence). CDR3 length: 15 amino acids. The V and J ends lost 3 bases and 2 bases respectively, with 14 bases between them. The whole variable domain, remainder taken from reference TRBV15 and TRBJ2-7, is DAMVIQNPRYQVTQFGKPVTLSCSQTLNHNVMYWYQQKSSQAPKLLFHYYDKDFNNEADTPDNFQSRRPNTSFCFLDIRSPGLGDTAMYLCATSRDPGRAYEQYFGPGTRLTVT.

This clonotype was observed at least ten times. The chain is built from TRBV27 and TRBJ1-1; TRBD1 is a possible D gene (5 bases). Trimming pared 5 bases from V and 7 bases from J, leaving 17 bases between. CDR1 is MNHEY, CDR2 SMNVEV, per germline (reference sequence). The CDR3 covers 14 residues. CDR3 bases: TGTGCCAGCAGTCCATGGTCCAACGGGGGTGAAGCTTTCTTT. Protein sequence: CASSPWSNGGEAFF.

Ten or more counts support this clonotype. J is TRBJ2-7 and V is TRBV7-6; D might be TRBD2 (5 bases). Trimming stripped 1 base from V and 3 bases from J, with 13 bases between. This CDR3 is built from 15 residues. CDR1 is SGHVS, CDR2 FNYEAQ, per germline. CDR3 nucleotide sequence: TGTGCCAGCAGCTTAGAAACCGGGATCGTCTACGAGCAGTACTTC. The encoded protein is CASSLETGIVYEQYF. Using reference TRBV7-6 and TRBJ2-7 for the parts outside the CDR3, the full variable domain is GAGVSQSPRYKVTKRGQDVALRCDPISGHVSLYWYRQALGQGPEFLTYFNYEAQQDKSGLPNDRFSAERPEGSISTLTIQRTEQRDSAMYRCASSLETGIVYEQYFGPGTRLTVT.

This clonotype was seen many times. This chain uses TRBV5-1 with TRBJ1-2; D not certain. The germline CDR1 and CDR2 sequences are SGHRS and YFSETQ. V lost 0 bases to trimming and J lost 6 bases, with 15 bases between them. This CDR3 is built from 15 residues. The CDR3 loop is CASSLAETKSDGYTF. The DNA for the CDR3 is TGCGCCAGCAGCTTGGCCGAGACGAAATCCGATGGCTACACCTTC.

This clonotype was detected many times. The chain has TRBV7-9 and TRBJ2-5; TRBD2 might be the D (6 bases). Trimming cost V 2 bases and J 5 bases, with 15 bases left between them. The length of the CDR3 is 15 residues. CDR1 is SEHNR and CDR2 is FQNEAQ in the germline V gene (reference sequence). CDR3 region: CASSLYGGRGETQYF. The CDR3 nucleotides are TGTGCCAGCAGCTTATATGGAGGGCGCGGGGAGACCCAGTACTTC.

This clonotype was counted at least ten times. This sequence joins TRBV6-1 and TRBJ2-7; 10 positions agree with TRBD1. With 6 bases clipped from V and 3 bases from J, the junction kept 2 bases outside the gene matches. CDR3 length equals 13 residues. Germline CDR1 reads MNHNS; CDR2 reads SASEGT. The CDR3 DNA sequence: TGTGCCAGCAGGAGGACAGGGGGCTACGAGCAGTACTTC. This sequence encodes CASRRTGGYEQYF.

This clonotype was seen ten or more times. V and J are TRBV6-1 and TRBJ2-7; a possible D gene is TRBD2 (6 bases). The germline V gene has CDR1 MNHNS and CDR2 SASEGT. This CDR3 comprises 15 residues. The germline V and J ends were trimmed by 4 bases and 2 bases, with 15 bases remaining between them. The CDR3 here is CASSGLRGKTYEQYF. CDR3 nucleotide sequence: TGTGCCAGCAGTGGCCTTCGCGGGAAGACCTACGAGCAGTACTTC.

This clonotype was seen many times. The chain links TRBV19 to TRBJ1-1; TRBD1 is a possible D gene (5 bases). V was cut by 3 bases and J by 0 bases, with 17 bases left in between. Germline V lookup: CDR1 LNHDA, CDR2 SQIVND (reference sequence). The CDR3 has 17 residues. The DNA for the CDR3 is TGTGCCAGTAGTATGTTTTATGGGGCACACATGAACACTGAAGCTTTCTTT. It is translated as CASSMFYGAHMNTEAFF.

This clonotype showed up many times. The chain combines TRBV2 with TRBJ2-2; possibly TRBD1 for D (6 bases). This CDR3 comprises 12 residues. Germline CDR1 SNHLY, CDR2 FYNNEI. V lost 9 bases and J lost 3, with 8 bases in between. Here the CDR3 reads CASGQYTGELFF. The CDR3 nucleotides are TGTGCCAGTGGACAGTACACCGGGGAGCTGTTTTTT.

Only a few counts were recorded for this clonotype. The CDR3 is CASSPAYSIQETQYF. CDR3 sequence (DNA): TGTGCCAGCAGCCCCGCCTACTCTATCCAAGAGACCCAGTACTTC. The chain uses TRBV9 and TRBJ2-5; D gene unclear. Germline CDR1 and CDR2: SGDLS and YYNGEE. V was trimmed by 4 bases and J by 1 base, leaving 14 bases between them. CDR3 size: 15 residues. The full variable domain, completed using reference TRBV9 and TRBJ2-5, is DSGVTQTPKHLITATGQRVTLRCSPRSGDLSVYWYQQSLDQGLQFLIQYYNGEERAKGNILERFSAQQFPDLHSELNLSSLELGDSALYFCASSPAYSIQETQYFGPGTRLLVL.

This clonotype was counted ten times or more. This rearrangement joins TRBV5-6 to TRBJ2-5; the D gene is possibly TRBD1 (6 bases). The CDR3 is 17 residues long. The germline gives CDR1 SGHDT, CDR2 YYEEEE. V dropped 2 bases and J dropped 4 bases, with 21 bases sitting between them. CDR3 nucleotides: TGTGCCAGCAGCTTTACCCCGACAGGTGGGGAAAGAGAGACCCAGTACTTC. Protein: CASSFTPTGGERETQYF.

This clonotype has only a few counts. CDR3 coding DNA: TGTGCCAGTAGTATAAGAGGGACTAGCGGGAGGGGCTCCTACAATGAGCAGTTCTTC. It encodes CASSIRGTSGRGSYNEQFF. The V and J genes are TRBV19 and TRBJ2-1; 16 nucleotides match TRBD2. This CDR3 comprises 19 residues. From germline, CDR1 is LNHDA and CDR2 SQIVND (reference sequence). V dropped 2 bases and J dropped 0; count of bases not matched to a gene: 4.